The 20 T cell receptor beta chains reported below all come from one sample, sequenced in a study of regulatory T cells in long-lasting Graves disease. Arm-PCR of CDR3 regions and iRepertoire HTBI primers were used to build TCR beta libraries. TCRdb re-analysed the multiplex PCR reads in MiXCR, keeping a single row per CDR3 protein. Here the sample spans about 290,000 distinct CDR3 sequences, roughly a fifth being singletons. Time point given: persistent/refractory GD, antithyroid drugs over 5 years with positive TRAb. The TCR library used RNA extracted from PBMCs. Sequenced here: peripheral blood mononuclear cells (PBMCs), sampled when the disease was refractory, from a patient treated with antithyroid drugs. Every receptor here comes from a female donor with Graves disease.

This clonotype was seen repeatedly, ten times or more. This chain joins TRBV2 and TRBJ2-7; TRBD1 might be the D (6 bases). The germline CDR1 and CDR2 sequences are SNHLY and FYNNEI. This CDR3 has 12 amino acids. V lost 6 bases and J 3 bases, leaving 9 bases between the germline ends. The CDR3 sequence is CASRMDSYEQYF. For the CDR3, the DNA is TGTGCCAGCAGGATGGACAGCTACGAGCAGTACTTC. The full variable domain, its missing parts supplied by reference TRBV2 and TRBJ2-7, is EPEVTQTPSHQVTQMGQEVILRCVPISNHLYFYWYRQILGQKVEFLVSFYNNEISEKSEIFDDQFSVERPDGSNFTLKIRSTKLEDSAMYFCASRMDSYEQYFGPGTRLTVT.

This clonotype was counted between two and nine times. The J gene is TRBJ2-7, the V gene TRBV6-1; 12 bases align to TRBD1. CDR3 size: 20 residues. The V gene's germline CDR1 is MNHNS and CDR2 SASEGT. Germline trimming cut 4 bases from V and 1 base from J; bases unmatched to any gene: 17. The CDR3 loop is CASSVPSGTGGPRGSYEQYF. The DNA for the CDR3 is TGTGCCAGCAGTGTACCCTCCGGGACAGGGGGCCCAAGGGGGTCCTACGAGCAGTACTTC.

This clonotype came up many times. The chain couples TRBV7-3 to TRBJ1-6, with 8 bases lining up with TRBD1. The CDR3 is made up of 13 amino acids. V lost 3 bases, J lost 13 bases, and 5 bases stayed unmatched. The germline V gene encodes CDR1 SGHTA and CDR2 FQGTGA. The CDR3 sequence: CASSLGQGAPLHF. In DNA, the CDR3 is TGTGCCAGCAGCTTGGGGCAGGGGGCTCCCCTCCACTTT.

To note about this clonotype: A much larger clone lies a single base off, so this may be a read error. The CDR3 sequence: CASNPLTGTNTEAFF. CDR3 nucleotides: TGTGCCAGCAACCCCCTTACAGGGACTAACACTGAAGCTTTCTTT. The rearrangement links TRBV27 to TRBJ1-1; maybe TRBD1 (6 bases). The V gene lost 7 bases and the J gene lost 2 bases, with 17 bases spanning the gap. This CDR3 spans 15 amino acids. Germline V lookup: CDR1 MNHEY, CDR2 SMNVEV (reference sequence).

This clonotype was recorded at least ten times. The rearrangement uses TRBV28 and TRBJ1-2; D not certain. Germline CDR1 reads MDHEN; CDR2 reads SYDVKM. V was pared by 8 bases and J by 5 bases, with 15 bases between. This CDR3 has 13 residues. The chain's CDR3 is CASRAPTEYGYTF. Here the CDR3 DNA reads TGTGCCAGCCGGGCCCCCACAGAGTATGGCTACACCTTC.

Concerning this clonotype: A much larger clone differs from this one at a single base, so this may be a read error. This rearrangement joins TRBV10-1 to TRBJ1-2, with a tentative D call TRBD1 (5 bases). CDR3 length equals 13 residues. Germline assignment: CDR1 WNHNN and CDR2 SYGVQD (reference sequence). Trimming took 8 bases from V and 3 from J, leaving 13 bases between them. CDR3 protein: CASGVTADYGYTF. DNA of the CDR3: TGCGCCAGCGGTGTGACAGCAGACTATGGCTACACCTTC.

This chain connects TRBV7-9 to TRBJ2-2, with D perhaps TRBD2 (6 bases). Trimming stripped 6 bases from V and 0 bases from J, with 11 bases between. In germline, CDR1 is SEHNR, CDR2 FQNEAQ (reference sequence). The CDR3 is 15 residues long. CDR3 region: CASRRLETNTGELFF. The CDR3 DNA is TGTGCCAGCAGACGACTAGAAACGAACACCGGGGAGCTGTTTTTT.

The chain is built from TRBV19 and TRBJ2-5; no clear D. Germline assignment: CDR1 LNHDA and CDR2 SQIVND (reference sequence). Trimming stripped 8 bases from V and 1 base from J, with 17 bases between. The CDR3 contains 15 residues. The DNA of the CDR3 is TGTGCCAGTCAGTTTCAACATTTGGGCCAAGAGACCCAGTACTTC. Protein sequence: CASQFQHLGQETQYF.

The rearrangement joins TRBV6-2 or TRBV6-3 to TRBJ1-6; D ambiguous. V lost 4 bases and J 9 bases, leaving 16 bases between the germline ends. From germline, CDR1 is MNHEY and CDR2 SVGEGT. The CDR3 totals 15 residues. The CDR3 reads CASSFRGLRASPLHF. CDR3 nucleotides: TGTGCCAGCAGTTTTCGTGGATTAAGGGCTTCACCCCTCCACTTT.

This clonotype was recorded at least ten times. The rearrangement links TRBV12-3 or TRBV12-4 to TRBJ2-4; 8 bases are a match to TRBD2. The CDR3 sequence is 14 residues long. V shed 1 base, J shed 9 bases, and the junction held 5 bases outside the gene matches. The CDR3 loop is CASSLGAGGGIQYF. The CDR3, as DNA: TGTGCCAGCAGTTTAGGGGCGGGAGGTGGCATTCAGTACTTC.

This clonotype occurred many times. The rearrangement uses TRBV3-1 and TRBJ2-7, with 9 nucleotides matching TRBD1. CDR3 length: 15 amino acids. Trimming removed 3 bases from V and 1 base from J; junction bases left unmatched: 4. Germline V CDR1 and CDR2: LGHDT, YNNKEL (reference sequence). The CDR3 protein is CASSQETGGSYEQYF. The CDR3 DNA sequence: TGTGCCAGCAGCCAGGAGACAGGGGGGTCCTACGAGCAGTACTTC.

With respect to this clonotype: At one end the junction does not follow the germline gene, possibly because of a read error. The chain combines TRBV13 with TRBJ1-6, with TRBD1 matching 7 bases. This CDR3 comprises 14 residues. The germline gives CDR1 PRHDT, CDR2 FYEKMQ (reference sequence). The CDR3 region is CASSLGTENSPLHF. Written as DNA, the CDR3 is TGTGCCAGCAGCCTAGGGACAGAAAATTCACCCCTCCACTTT.

This clonotype has only a few counts. The chain links TRBV6-1 to TRBJ1-1; TRBD1 matches 8 bases. Trimming took 8 bases from V and 1 from J; bases not matched to a gene: 12. Germline V gene sequence: CDR1 MNHNS, CDR2 SASEGT. This CDR3 is built from 16 residues. CDR3 protein: CASGRAGGIPNTEAFF. The CDR3 region has the DNA TGTGCCAGCGGGCGTGCAGGGGGCATACCGAACACTGAAGCTTTCTTT.

Notes on this clonotype: An end of the junction differs from the germline gene, which may be a read error. The chain couples TRBV30 to TRBJ2-2; 11 nucleotides agree with TRBD1. CDR1 is GTSNPN, CDR2 SVGIG, per germline (reference sequence). The CDR3 is 14 amino acids. CDR3 region: CAWRGTGGTGERFF. In DNA, the CDR3 is TGTGCCTGGAGAGGGACAGGGGGTACCGGGGAGCGGTTTTTT.

The chain carries TRBV5-6 and TRBJ1-1; TRBD1 is a possible D gene (6 bases). This CDR3 has 13 residues. With 2 bases removed from V and 8 bases from J, the gap between germline ends came to 13 bases. Germline-derived CDR1 and CDR2 are SGHDT and YYEEEE. The CDR3 DNA is TGTGCCAGCAGCTTTGGGGGGGGGGCGGAAGCTTTCTTT. This translates into CASSFGGGAEAFF.

Concerning this clonotype itself: A read error is likely here: a far larger clone is one base away. The rearrangement joins TRBV9 to TRBJ2-5; possibly TRBD1 or TRBD2 for D (5 bases each). TRBJ2-7 matches the DNA end more closely, so the J call is doubtful. The V gene's germline CDR1 is SGDLS and CDR2 YYNGEE. The CDR3 is 18 residues long. The CDR3 DNA reads as TGTGTCAGCAGCTTACAACCCCTCTTGGGACCGTACTCCTACGAGCAGTACTTC. This encodes CVSSLQPLLGPYSYEQYF.

Only a few counts were recorded for this clonotype. In DNA, the CDR3 is TGCAGCGCAGGGGCGGACTATGGCTACACCTTC. Its translation is CSAGADYGYTF. The chain joins TRBV20-1 to TRBJ1-2; D is perhaps TRBD1 (6 bases). In germline, CDR1 is DFQATT, CDR2 SNEGSKA (reference sequence). The CDR3 consists of 11 residues.

This clonotype was recorded many times. Written as DNA, the CDR3 is TGTGCCAGCAGTTACGGACAACAGGCCCCAAATGAAAAACTGTTTTTT. Amino acids: CASSYGQQAPNEKLFF. The genes are TRBV6-5 and TRBJ1-4, with TRBD1 as a possible D gene (5 bases). The CDR3 runs 16 residues. CDR1 and CDR2 from the germline V gene are MNHEY and SVGAGI. The V end was cut by 2 bases, the J end by 5 bases, with 15 bases between.

This clonotype was counted many times. The CDR3 bases are TGTGCCGGTTCTCCCTGGAGGGGGCTTGAAAACATTCAGTACTTC. The encoded protein is CAGSPWRGLENIQYF. The chain has TRBV2 and TRBJ2-4; the D gene is possibly TRBD1 (7 bases). Germline V gene lookup returns CDR1 SNHLY and CDR2 FYNNEI. The length of the CDR3 is 15 residues. The V end was cut by 11 bases, the J end by 5 bases, with 22 bases between.

This chain joins TRBV20-1 and TRBJ1-1; TRBD1 agrees at 7 bases. This CDR3 region has 14 residues. The V gene end was trimmed by 2 bases and the J gene end by 3 bases; junction bases not matched to a gene: 6. CDR1 DFQATT and CDR2 SNEGSKA come from the germline V gene (reference sequence). The chain's CDR3 is CSARRPGQYTEAFF. Written as DNA, the CDR3 is TGCAGTGCTAGAAGACCGGGACAGTACACTGAAGCTTTCTTT.